This entry features one TCR beta chain sequence. What it recognizes is unknown. This CDR3 comprises 16 residues. Germline V gene lookup returns CDR1 SEHNR and CDR2 FQNEAQ (reference sequence). Measured with immunoSEQ multiplex PCR; TCRdb has only the in-frame clones, and not every one. Of 57,000 or so clones in the sample, approximately 89% were seen once. The sample originates from a study of OX40 agonist ivuxolimab in advanced cancers. In the study overall: The patients' treatment was ivuxolimab, an agonistic anti-OX40 (CD134) antibody. Of mixed ages from about 23 to 90 and averaging 60 years, the group was around 78% male. There were three patients with partial responses, one having hepatocellular carcinoma and two cutaneous melanoma. The study, taken as a whole, reports: Expanded peripheral T-cell antigen specificity went undetermined.

This chain connects TRBV7-9 to TRBJ2-5; no clear D. The end of the DNA fits TRBJ2-7 better, so the J call may be wrong. This TCR was sampled from an adult with an advanced solid tumor such as melanoma, head and neck, liver or kidney cancer. The sequenced sample was CD4+ or CD8+ T cells sorted from blood, obtained in a trial of the OX40 agonist ivuxolimab. The CDR3 sequence is CASSTNLAPHTYEQYF. In DNA form, the CDR3 reads TGTGCCAGCAGCACCAACTTAGCCCCACACACCTACGAGCAGTACTTC.